This T cell receptor (beta chain) was captured by sequencing in a study of vaccination and CD4 T cells after COVID-19. Study overall: Convalescent patients gave post-COVID blood a median approximately 94 days post-diagnosis, range 35 to 161. Overlapping peptides covering the spike proteins of SARS-CoV-2, HCoV-NL63, HCoV-OC43 and HCoV-229E were added to stimulate cells.

This CDR3 spans 14 amino acids. Germline lookup yields CDR1 DFQATT and CDR2 SNEGSKA (reference sequence). V lost 1 base to trimming and J lost 1 base; unmatched junction nucleotides: 2. The Oncomine TCR Beta short-read assay was applied to DNA of cultured CD4+ T cells. TCRdb reprocessed the PCR reads with MiXCR, giving one entry per CDR3 protein. The data contain around 10,000 distinct CDR3 sequences, less than 70% of them singletons. On this clonotype: What it binds is not known.

Treatment specified: roughly 11-day PBMC culture with coronavirus spike peptide pools or control peptides (ViraFEST assay). ViraFEST stimulated the growth of antigen-specific T cells using peptide pools and subsequently profiled their TCRs by sequencing. Notes on the study in general: For SARS-CoV-2-reactive clonotypes, the median went from roughly 19 to 38, a nonsignificant increase.

The source material was CD4+ T cells from blood, cultured in vitro. This receptor was taken from a human donor who had recovered from COVID-19. The rearrangement joins TRBV20-1 to TRBJ2-3; 7 bases agree with TRBD2. CDR3 amino acids: CSARVAGGTDTQYF. The CDR3 DNA follows: TGCAGTGCTAGAGTCGCGGGGGGCACAGATACGCAGTATTTT.